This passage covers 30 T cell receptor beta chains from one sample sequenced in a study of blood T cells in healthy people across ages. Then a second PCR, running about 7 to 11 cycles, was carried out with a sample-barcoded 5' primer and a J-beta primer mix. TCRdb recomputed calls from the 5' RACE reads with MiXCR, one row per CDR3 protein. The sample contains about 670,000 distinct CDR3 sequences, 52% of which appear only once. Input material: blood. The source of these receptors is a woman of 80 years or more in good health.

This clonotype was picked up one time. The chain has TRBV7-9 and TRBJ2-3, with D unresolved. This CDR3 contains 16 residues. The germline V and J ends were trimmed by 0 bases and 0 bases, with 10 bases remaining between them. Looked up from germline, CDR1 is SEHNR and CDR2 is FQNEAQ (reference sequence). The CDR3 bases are TGTGCCAGCAGCTTAGCGGAAACTTCTAGCACAGATACGCAGTATTTT. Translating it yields CASSLAETSSTDTQYF. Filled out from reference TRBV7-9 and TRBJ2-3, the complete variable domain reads DTGVSQNPRHKITKRGQNVTFRCDPISEHNRLYWYRQTLGQGPEFLTYFQNEAQLEKSRLLSDRFSAERPKGSFSTLEIQRTEQGDSAMYLCASSLAETSSTDTQYFGPGTRLTVL.

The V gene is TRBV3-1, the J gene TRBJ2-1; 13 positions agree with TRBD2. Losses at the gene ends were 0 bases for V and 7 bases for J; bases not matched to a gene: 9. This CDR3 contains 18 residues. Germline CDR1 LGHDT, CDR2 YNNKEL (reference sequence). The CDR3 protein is CASSQDLLRLAGGNEQFF. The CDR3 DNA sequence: TGTGCCAGCAGCCAAGATCTCTTGAGACTAGCGGGGGGAAATGAGCAGTTCTTC.

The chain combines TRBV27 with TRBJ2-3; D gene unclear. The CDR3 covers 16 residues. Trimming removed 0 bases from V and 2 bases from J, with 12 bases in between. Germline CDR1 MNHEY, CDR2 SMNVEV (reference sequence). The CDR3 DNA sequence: TGTGCCAGCAGTTTATCCGCAGTTACTACCACAGATACGCAGTATTTT. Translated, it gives CASSLSAVTTTDTQYF.

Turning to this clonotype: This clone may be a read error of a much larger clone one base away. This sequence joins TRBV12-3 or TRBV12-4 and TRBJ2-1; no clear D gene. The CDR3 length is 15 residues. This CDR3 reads CASSSDIKSYDEQFF. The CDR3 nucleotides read TGTGCCAGCAGTTCAGACATCAAGTCCTACGATGAGCAGTTCTTC.

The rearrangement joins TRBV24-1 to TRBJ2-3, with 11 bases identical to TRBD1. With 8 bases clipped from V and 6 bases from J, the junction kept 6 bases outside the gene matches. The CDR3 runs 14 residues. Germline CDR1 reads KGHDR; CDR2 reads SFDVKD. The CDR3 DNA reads TGTGCCACCAAGCACCGGACAGGGGGCGATACGCAGTATTTT. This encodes CATKHRTGGDTQYF.

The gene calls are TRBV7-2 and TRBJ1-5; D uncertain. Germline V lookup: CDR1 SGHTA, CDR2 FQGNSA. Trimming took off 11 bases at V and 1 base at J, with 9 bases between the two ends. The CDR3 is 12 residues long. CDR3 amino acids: CAAGESNQPQHF. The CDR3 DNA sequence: TGTGCCGCCGGGGAGAGCAATCAGCCCCAGCATTTT.

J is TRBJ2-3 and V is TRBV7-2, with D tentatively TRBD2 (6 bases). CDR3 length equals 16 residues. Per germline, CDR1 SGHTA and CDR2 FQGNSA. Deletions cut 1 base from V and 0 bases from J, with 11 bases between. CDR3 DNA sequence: TGTGCCAGCAGCTTAGACCCGGGGAGGAGCACAGATACGCAGTATTTT. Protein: CASSLDPGRSTDTQYF.

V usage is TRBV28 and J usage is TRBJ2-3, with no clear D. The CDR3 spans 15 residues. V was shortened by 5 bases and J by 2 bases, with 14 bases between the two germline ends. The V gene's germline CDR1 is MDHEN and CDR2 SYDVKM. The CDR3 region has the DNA TGTGCCAGCAGTCCATACTCGACGGTCACAGATACGCAGTATTTT. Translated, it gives CASSPYSTVTDTQYF.

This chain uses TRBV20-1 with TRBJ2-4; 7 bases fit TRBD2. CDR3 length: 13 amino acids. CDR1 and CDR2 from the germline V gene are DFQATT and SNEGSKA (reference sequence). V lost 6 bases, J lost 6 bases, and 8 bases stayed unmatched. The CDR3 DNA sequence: TGCAGTGCCCCTGTGGGCGGGAGAAACATTCAGTACTTC. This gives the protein CSAPVGGRNIQYF.

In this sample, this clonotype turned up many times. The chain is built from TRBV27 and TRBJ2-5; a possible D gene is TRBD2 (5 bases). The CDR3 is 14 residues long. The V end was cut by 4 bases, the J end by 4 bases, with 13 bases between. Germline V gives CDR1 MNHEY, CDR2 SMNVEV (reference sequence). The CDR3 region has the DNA TGTGCCAGCAGTTATCAGTTGGGAGTAGAGACCCAGTACTTC. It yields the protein CASSYQLGVETQYF.

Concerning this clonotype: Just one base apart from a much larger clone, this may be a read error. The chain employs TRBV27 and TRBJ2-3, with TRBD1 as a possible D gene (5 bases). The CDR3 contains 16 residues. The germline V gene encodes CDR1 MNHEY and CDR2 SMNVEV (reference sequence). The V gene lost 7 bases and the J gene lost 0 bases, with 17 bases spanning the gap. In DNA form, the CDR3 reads TGTGCCAGCACCGCCTGCAGGGCCACTAGCACAGATACGCAGTATTTT. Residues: CASTACRATSTDTQYF.

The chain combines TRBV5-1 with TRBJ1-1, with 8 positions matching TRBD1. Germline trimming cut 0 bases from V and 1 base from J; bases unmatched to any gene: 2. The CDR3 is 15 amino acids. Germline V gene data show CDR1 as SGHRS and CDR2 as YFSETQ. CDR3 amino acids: CASSLDGQGNTEAFF. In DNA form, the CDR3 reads TGCGCCAGCAGCTTGGATGGACAGGGGAACACTGAAGCTTTCTTT.

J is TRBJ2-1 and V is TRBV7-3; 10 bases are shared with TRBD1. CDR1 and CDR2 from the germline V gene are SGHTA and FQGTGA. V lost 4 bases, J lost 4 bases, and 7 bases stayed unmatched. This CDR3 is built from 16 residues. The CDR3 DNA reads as TGTGCCAGCAGCTCTGAGGGGGACAGGGGATACAATGAGCAGTTCTTC. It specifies CASSSEGDRGYNEQFF.

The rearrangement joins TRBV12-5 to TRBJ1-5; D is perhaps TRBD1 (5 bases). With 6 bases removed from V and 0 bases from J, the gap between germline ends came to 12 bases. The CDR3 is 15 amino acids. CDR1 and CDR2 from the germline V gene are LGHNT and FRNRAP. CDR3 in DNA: TGTGCTAGTGGGAGGGGAGAGAATAGCAATCAGCCCCAGCATTTT. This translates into CASGRGENSNQPQHF.

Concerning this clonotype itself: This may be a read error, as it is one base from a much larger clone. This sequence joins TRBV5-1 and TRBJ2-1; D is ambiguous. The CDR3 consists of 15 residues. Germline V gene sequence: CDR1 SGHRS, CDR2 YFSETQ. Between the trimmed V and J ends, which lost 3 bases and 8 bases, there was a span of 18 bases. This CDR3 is CASSCQAPAVDEQFF. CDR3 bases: TGCGCCAGCAGCTGTCAGGCTCCGGCGGTGGATGAGCAGTTCTTC.

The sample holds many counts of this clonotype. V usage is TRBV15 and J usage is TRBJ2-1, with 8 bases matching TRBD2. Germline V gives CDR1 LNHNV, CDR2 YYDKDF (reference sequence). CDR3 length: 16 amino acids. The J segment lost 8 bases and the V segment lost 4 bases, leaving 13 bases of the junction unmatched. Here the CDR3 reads CATSTPWGTSGDEQFF. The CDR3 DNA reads TGTGCCACCAGCACCCCCTGGGGGACTAGTGGAGATGAGCAGTTCTTC.

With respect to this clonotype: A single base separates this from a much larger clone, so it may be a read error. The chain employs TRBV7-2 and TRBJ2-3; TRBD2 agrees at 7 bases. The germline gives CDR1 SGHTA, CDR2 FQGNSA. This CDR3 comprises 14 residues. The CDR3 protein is CACSLALAADTQYF. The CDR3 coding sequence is TGTGCCTGCAGCTTAGCGCTAGCGGCAGATACGCAGTATTTT.

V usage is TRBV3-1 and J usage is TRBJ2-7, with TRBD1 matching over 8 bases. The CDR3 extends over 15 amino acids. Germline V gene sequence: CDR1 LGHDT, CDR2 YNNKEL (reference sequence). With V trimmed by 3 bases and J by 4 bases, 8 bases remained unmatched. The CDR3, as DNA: TGTGCCAGCAGCCAGGCCGCGGGACAGGTTTACGAGCAGTACTTC. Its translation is CASSQAAGQVYEQYF.

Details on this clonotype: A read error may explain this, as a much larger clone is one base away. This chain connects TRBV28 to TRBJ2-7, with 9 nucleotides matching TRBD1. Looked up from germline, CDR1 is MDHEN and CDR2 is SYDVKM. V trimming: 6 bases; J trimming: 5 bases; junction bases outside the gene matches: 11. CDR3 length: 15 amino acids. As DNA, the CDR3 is TGTGCCAGCAGACCCTCGACAGGGGGGATGCACGAGCAGTACTTC. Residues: CASRPSTGGMHEQYF.

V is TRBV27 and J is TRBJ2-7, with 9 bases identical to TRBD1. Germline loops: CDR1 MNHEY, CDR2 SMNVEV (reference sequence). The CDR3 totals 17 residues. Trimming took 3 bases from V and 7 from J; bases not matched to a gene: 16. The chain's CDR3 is CASSFPVPQDRGGEQYF. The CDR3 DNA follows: TGTGCCAGCAGTTTTCCCGTCCCGCAGGACAGGGGTGGGGAGCAGTACTTC.

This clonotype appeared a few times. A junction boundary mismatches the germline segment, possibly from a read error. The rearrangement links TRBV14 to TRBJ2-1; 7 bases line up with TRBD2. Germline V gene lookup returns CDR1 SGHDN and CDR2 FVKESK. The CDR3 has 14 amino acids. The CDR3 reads CASSQSGVNNGQFF. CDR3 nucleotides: TGTGCCAGCAGCCAGAGCGGGGTGAACAATGGGCAGTTCTTC.

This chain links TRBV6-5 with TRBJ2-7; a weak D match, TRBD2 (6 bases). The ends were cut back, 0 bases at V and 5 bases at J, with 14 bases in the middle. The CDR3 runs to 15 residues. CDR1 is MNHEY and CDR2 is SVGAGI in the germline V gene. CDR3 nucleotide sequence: TGTGCCAGCAGTTACTCAACTAGCAGCGGAAACGAGCAGTACTTC. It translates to CASSYSTSSGNEQYF.

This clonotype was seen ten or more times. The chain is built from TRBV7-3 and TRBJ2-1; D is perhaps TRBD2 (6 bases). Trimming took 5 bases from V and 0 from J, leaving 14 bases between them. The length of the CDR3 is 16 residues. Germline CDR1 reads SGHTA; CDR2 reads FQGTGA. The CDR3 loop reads CASSPEAGYSYNEQFF. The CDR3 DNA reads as TGTGCCAGCAGCCCCGAGGCGGGGTACTCCTACAATGAGCAGTTCTTC. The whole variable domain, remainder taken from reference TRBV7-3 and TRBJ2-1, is GAGVSQTPSNKVTEKGKYVELRCDPISGHTALYWYRQSLGQGPEFLIYFQGTGAADDSGLPNDRFFAVRPEGSVSTLKIQRTERGDSAVYLCASSPEAGYSYNEQFFGPGTRLTVL.

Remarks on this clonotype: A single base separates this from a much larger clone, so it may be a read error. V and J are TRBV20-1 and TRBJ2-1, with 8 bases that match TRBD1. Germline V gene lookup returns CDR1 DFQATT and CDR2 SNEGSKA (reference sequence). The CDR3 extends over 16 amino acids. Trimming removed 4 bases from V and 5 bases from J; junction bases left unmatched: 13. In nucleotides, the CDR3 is TGCAGTGCTAATGGGGGCGCAGGGGGCACTGACAATGAGCAGTTCTTC. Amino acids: CSANGGAGGTDNEQFF.

The CDR3 here is CASNQLGRGYGYTF. CDR3 nucleotides: TGTGCCAGCAACCAATTGGGCAGGGGCTATGGCTACACCTTC. The chain is built from TRBV12-3 or TRBV12-4 and TRBJ1-2, with D perhaps TRBD1 (6 bases). The CDR3 contains 14 residues. Between the trimmed V and J ends, which lost 7 bases and 4 bases, there was a span of 16 bases.

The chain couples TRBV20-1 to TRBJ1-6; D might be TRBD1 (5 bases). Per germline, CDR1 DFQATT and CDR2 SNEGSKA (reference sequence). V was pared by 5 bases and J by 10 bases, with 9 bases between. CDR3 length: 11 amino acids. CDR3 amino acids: CSAYKGSPLHF. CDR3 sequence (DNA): TGCAGTGCTTATAAGGGGTCACCCCTCCACTTT.

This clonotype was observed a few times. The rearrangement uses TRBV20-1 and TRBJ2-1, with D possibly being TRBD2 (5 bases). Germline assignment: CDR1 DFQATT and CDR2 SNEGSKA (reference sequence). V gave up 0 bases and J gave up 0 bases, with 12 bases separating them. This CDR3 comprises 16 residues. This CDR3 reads CSARDRAESSYNEQFF. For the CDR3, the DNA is TGCAGTGCTAGAGATAGAGCGGAAAGCTCCTACAATGAGCAGTTCTTC.

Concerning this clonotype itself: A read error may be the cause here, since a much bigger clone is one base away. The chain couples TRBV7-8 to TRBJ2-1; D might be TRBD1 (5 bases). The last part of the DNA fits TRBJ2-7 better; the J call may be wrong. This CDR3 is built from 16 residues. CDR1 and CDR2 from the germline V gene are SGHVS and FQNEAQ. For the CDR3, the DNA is TGTGCCAGCAGCCAGGACATAACAGGCTCCTACAATGAGCAGTACTTC. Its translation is CASSQDITGSYNEQYF.

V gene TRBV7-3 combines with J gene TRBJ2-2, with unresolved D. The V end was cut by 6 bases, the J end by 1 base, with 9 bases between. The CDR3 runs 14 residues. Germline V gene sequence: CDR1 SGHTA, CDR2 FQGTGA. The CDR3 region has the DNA TGTGCCAGCAGTATCCTGGGGAACACCGGGGAGCTGTTTTTT. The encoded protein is CASSILGNTGELFF.

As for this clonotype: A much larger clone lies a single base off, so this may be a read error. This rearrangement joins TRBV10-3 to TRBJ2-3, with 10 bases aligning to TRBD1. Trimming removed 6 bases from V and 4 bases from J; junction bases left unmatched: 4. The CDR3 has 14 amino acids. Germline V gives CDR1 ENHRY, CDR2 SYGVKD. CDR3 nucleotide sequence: TGTGCCATCAGGGGACAGGGGAACGCAGATACGCAGTATTTT. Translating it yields CAIRGQGNADTQYF.